Listed here is a single T cell receptor beta chain. Its target antigen remains unknown. No qualities accompany the bases; no much larger clone lies one base away. The sample originates from a study of control samples from healthy donors and cancer patients (dated by TCRdb to 2018 to 2020). From the germline V gene, CDR1 is MDHEN and CDR2 is SYDVKM. The germline ends are 9 bases apart after V is trimmed by 2 bases and J by 5 bases. The CDR3, from cysteine to phenylalanine, totals 13 residues. Only the CDR3 portion is preserved as DNA: 39 bases, with reading frame beginning at the first base. Library preparation used the immunoSEQ multiplex PCR assay. The table was pulled from immuneACCESS by TCRdb, which kept in-frame rearrangements only. Such tables lose some clones; where checked, under half of the loss comes from unresolved V genes, and the rest has no known cause. The sample table contains some 100,000 clones; only one count was recorded for just over 90% of them. 4.4% of the sample goes to the ten largest clones.

Source material: blood. This receptor was obtained from a human donor in good health. The donor label of this sample is uncertain. The sequence is built from TRBV28 and TRBJ1-2; no D gene is confidently identified. The DNA is as follows: TGTGCCAGCAGTTTAGGGGATAGGTATGGCTACACCTTC. It encodes CASSLGDRYGYTF.